A single sample gave rise to the 2 T cell receptor beta chains below, sequenced in a study of CD8+CD57+ T cells in acquired aplastic anemia. Whoever was chosen for sequencing had shown CD8+CD57+ cell expansion by flow cytometry. According to the study, genomic DNA was the template for TCR beta VDJ and CDR3 profiling. TCRdb called the reads again in MiXCR, with one record for every CDR3 protein. This table has 150,000 to 200,000 distinct CDR3 sequences, around half appearing once. The sequencing input was sorted CD4+, CD8+, or CD8+CD57+ T cells (not recorded which) from PBMCs. These receptors originate from a human donor with aplastic anemia.

This clonotype showed up many times. This chain connects TRBV6-1 to TRBJ2-7; D unclear. CDR3 length: 13 residues. In germline, CDR1 is MNHNS, CDR2 SASEGT. Trimming pared 3 bases from V and 7 bases from J, leaving 13 bases between. CDR3 bases: TGTGCCAGCAGTGATATAAGTATACGGGAGCAGTACTTC. Protein sequence: CASSDISIREQYF.

This clonotype has just one count. The chain carries TRBV7-2 and TRBJ1-1; D is unresolved. With 4 bases removed from V and 6 bases from J, the gap between germline ends came to 15 bases. Germline CDR1 is SGHTA and CDR2 is FQGNSA. The CDR3 runs 14 residues. This CDR3 reads CASSSYDHGPEAFF. The CDR3 DNA follows: TGTGCCAGCAGCTCCTATGACCATGGCCCTGAAGCTTTCTTT.